The 14 T cell receptor beta chains below were found in one sample sequenced in a study of cytomegalovirus exposure and HLA in healthy donors. Use of 60 Vbeta and 13 Jbeta primers characterized the PCR. The data were produced by immunoSEQ multiplex PCR, yet TCRdb's version contains in-frame clones alone and is incomplete. Among about 200,000 clones, roughly 79% were seen once, and the ten largest hold about 1.9%. Sequences were obtained from PBMCs. All receptors derive from a man younger than 40 in good health and CMV-seronegative.

The rearrangement uses TRBV27 and TRBJ2-7, with 8 bases that match TRBD2. The CDR3 runs to 12 residues. Trimming removed 5 bases from V and 9 bases from J; junction bases left unmatched: 6. CDR1 is MNHEY and CDR2 is SMNVEV in the germline V gene (reference sequence). Here the CDR3 reads CASSPRGTRQYF. In nucleotides, the CDR3 is TGTGCCAGCAGTCCGCGAGGGACTAGGCAGTACTTC.

CDR3 in amino acids: CASSLLNTEAFF. In DNA, the CDR3 is TGTGCCAGTAGTCTCCTGAACACTGAAGCTTTCTTT. The genes are TRBV19 and TRBJ1-1; D gene ambiguous. CDR1 is LNHDA, CDR2 SQIVND, per germline (reference sequence). The V and J ends lost 5 bases and 0 bases respectively, with 4 bases between them. The CDR3 consists of 12 residues.

The rearrangement uses TRBV5-1 and TRBJ1-1, with 8 bases aligning to TRBD1. In germline, CDR1 is SGHRS, CDR2 YFSETQ. V dropped 4 bases and J dropped 4; count of bases not matched to a gene: 12. The CDR3 runs to 16 residues. The CDR3 here is CASSQVTIRGPTEAFF. The CDR3 DNA is TGCGCCAGCAGCCAAGTGACTATCAGGGGGCCCACTGAAGCTTTCTTT.

The chain uses TRBV7-2 and TRBJ2-1, with D unclear. The CDR3 runs to 14 residues. Germline CDR1 is SGHTA and CDR2 is FQGNSA. Trimming removed 4 bases from V and 9 bases from J, with 16 bases in between. The CDR3 DNA reads as TGTGCCAGCAGCTCGCGGCCTGGCGGTGGTGAGCAGTTCTTC. This encodes CASSSRPGGGEQFF.

The chain carries TRBV11-2 and TRBJ2-2, with 10 bases that match TRBD2. CDR1 is SGHAT and CDR2 is FQNNGV in the germline V gene. V dropped 0 bases and J dropped 5; count of bases not matched to a gene: 6. The CDR3 sequence is 17 residues long. The CDR3 DNA reads as TGTGCCAGCAGCTTAGATCTAGCGGGAGAGAGTACCGGGGAGCTGTTTTTT. Translated: CASSLDLAGESTGELFF.

This clone was seen only once. V gene TRBV5-1 combines with J gene TRBJ1-2; possibly TRBD1 for D (6 bases). The CDR3 has 16 amino acids. Germline CDR1 reads SGHRS; CDR2 reads YFSETQ. Trimming shortened V by 0 bases and J by 4 bases, and 16 bases separated the two germline ends. The DNA for the CDR3 is TGCGCCAGCAGCTTGGTGATGGGGGCATCAAGCTATGGCTACACCTTC. As protein: CASSLVMGASSYGYTF.

This rearrangement joins TRBV9 to TRBJ2-7; D unclear. The V gene's germline CDR1 is SGDLS and CDR2 YYNGEE. Trimming removed 0 bases from V and 2 bases from J, with 6 bases in between. This CDR3 has 13 amino acids. The CDR3, as DNA: TGTGCCAGCAGCGTAGGGCCGACCTACGAGCAGTACTTC. It is translated as CASSVGPTYEQYF.

The chain uses TRBV11-2 and TRBJ2-7, with D possibly TRBD2 on 5 matching bases. V was cut by 5 bases and J by 2 bases, with 13 bases left in between. This CDR3 spans 14 amino acids. Germline lookup yields CDR1 SGHAT and CDR2 FQNNGV. The CDR3 spells CASSPQTGTYEQYF. The CDR3 bases are TGTGCCAGCAGCCCCCAGACGGGAACCTACGAGCAGTACTTC.

This chain connects TRBV4-1 to TRBJ2-7, with TRBD2 matching over 12 bases. The V gene's germline CDR1 is MGHRA and CDR2 YSYEKL. V shed 2 bases and J 5 bases; nucleotides not matched to a gene: 4. The CDR3 length is 15 residues. CDR3 residues: CASSQLAGGPHEQYF. CDR3 sequence (DNA): TGCGCCAGCAGCCAACTAGCGGGAGGGCCCCACGAGCAGTACTTC.

The chain uses TRBV11-2 and TRBJ2-1, with 9 bases identical to TRBD1. Germline values: CDR1 SGHAT, CDR2 FQNNGV. This CDR3 has 17 amino acids. Losses at the gene ends were 2 bases for V and 4 bases for J; bases not matched to a gene: 9. CDR3: CASSLSVRDREYNEQFF. The CDR3 nucleotides read TGTGCCAGCAGCTTATCAGTCCGGGACAGGGAATACAATGAGCAGTTCTTC.

V and J are TRBV7-9 and TRBJ2-7, with TRBD2 matching 12 bases. CDR1 SEHNR and CDR2 FQNEAQ come from the germline V gene (reference sequence). With 2 bases clipped from V and 3 bases from J, the junction kept 8 bases outside the gene matches. CDR3 size: 17 residues. CDR3 DNA sequence: TGTGCCAGCAGCTTACTTCGGACTAGCGGGAATTACTACGAGCAGTACTTC. It yields the protein CASSLLRTSGNYYEQYF.

The rearrangement links TRBV11-3 to TRBJ2-5; no definite D call. V gave up 5 bases and J gave up 0 bases, with 7 bases separating them. Germline V gene lookup returns CDR1 SGHNT and CDR2 YENEEA. This CDR3 contains 13 residues. This chain's CDR3 is CASSPRDQETQYF. CDR3 coding DNA: TGTGCCAGCAGCCCACGGGACCAAGAGACCCAGTACTTC. Full variable domain (outside the CDR3, taken from reference TRBV11-3 and TRBJ2-5): EAGVVQSPRYKIIEKKQPVAFWCNPISGHNTLYWYLQNLGQGPELLIRYENEEAVDDSQLPKDRFSAERLKGVDSTLKIQPAELGDSAVYLCASSPRDQETQYFGPGTRLLVL.

With regard to this clone: Within the sample, other DNA sequences also encode this same CDR3. The chain combines TRBV2 with TRBJ1-4; 9 bases are shared with TRBD1. The germline V gene encodes CDR1 SNHLY and CDR2 FYNNEI. This CDR3 comprises 15 residues. The junction had 3 bases not matched to a gene; V was cut back by 6 bases and J by 1 base. CDR3 region: CASSGTGLTNEKLFF. The CDR3 DNA follows: TGTGCCAGCAGCGGGACAGGGTTAACTAATGAAAAACTGTTTTTT.

The chain carries TRBV2 and TRBJ2-7; TRBD2 aligns across 7 bases. The CDR3 is 14 amino acids. Germline CDR1 is SNHLY and CDR2 is FYNNEI. V trimming: 7 bases; J trimming: 5 bases; junction bases outside the gene matches: 11. The DNA for the CDR3 is TGTGCCAGCACAGAGGCCAGGGAGGGTGACGAGCAGTACTTC. This sequence encodes CASTEAREGDEQYF.